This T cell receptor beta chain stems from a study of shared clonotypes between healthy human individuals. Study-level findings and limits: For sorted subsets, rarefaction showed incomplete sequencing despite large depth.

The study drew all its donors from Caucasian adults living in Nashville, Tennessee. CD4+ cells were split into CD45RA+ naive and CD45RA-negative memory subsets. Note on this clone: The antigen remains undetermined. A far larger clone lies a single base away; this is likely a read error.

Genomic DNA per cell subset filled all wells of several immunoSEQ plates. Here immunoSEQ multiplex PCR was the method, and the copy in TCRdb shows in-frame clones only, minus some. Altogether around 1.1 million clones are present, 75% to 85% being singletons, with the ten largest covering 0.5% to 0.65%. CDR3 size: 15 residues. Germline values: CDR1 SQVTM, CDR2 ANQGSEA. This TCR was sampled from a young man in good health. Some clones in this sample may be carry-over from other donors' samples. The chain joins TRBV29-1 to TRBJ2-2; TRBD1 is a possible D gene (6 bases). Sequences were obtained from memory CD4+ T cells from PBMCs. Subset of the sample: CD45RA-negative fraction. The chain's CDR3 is CGVEARTANTGELFF. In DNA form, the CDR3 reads TGCGGCGTTGAGGCGCGGACAGCGAACACCGGGGAGCTGTTTTTT.